This T cell receptor (beta chain) derives from a study of regulatory T cells in long-lasting Graves disease. Study-level results: The study found TRBV28, TRBJ1-2 and TRBJ2-5 favored in persistent disease.

V lost 4 bases and J 4 bases, leaving 22 bases between the germline ends. The germline V gene has CDR1 MNHEY and CDR2 SVGAGI. The CDR3 is made up of 17 amino acids. This sample's time point: persistent/refractory GD, antithyroid drugs over 5 years with positive TRAb. The TCR library used RNA extracted from PBMCs. This clonotype was observed many times. Its antigen is not known. HTBI primers from iRepertoire and Arm-PCR of CDR3 regions yielded the TCR beta libraries. MiXCR, run by TCRdb on the multiplex PCR reads, gives a single entry per CDR3 protein. This table has fewer than 600,000 distinct CDR3 sequences, 20% to 25% appearing once.

The chain joins TRBV6-5 to TRBJ1-2, with D hard to call. Sequencing was performed on peripheral blood mononuclear cells (PBMCs), taken when the disease was refractory, from a patient treated with antithyroid drugs. The origin of this receptor is a female donor with Graves disease. The DNA for the CDR3 is TGTGCCAGCAGTTCCGAATTGGGAGGCTCGGCACCCTATGGCTACACCTTC. Residues: CASSSELGGSAPYGYTF.